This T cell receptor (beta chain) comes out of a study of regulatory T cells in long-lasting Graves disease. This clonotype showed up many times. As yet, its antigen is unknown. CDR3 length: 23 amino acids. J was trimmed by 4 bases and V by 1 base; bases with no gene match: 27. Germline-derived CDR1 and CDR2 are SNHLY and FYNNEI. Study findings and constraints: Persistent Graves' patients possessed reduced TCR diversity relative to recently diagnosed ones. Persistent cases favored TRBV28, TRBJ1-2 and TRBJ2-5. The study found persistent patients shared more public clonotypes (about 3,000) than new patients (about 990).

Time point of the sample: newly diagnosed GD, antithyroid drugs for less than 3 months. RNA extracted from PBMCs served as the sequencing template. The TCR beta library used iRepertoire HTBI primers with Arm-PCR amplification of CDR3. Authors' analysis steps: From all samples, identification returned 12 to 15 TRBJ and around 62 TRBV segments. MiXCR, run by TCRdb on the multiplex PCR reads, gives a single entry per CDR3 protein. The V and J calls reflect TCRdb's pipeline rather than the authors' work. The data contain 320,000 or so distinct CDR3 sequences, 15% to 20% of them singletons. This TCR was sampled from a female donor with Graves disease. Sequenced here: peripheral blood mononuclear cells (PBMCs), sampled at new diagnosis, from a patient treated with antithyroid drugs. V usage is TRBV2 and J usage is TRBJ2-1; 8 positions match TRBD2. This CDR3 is CASSEEILGLPELRGGPYNEQFF. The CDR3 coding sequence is TGTGCCAGCAGTGAAGAAATTTTGGGGCTACCAGAGCTACGGGGGGGTCCTTACAATGAGCAGTTCTTC.